This record concerns one TCR beta chain sequence. The data derive from a study of control samples from healthy donors and cancer patients. The CDR3 is made up of 15 amino acids. The germline V and J ends were trimmed by 8 bases and 2 bases, with 19 bases remaining between them. Germline V gene data show CDR1 as LNHDA and CDR2 as SQIVND (reference sequence). Only in-frame clones appear in the TCRdb table, and some are missing; sequencing was by immunoSEQ multiplex PCR. The table has more than 150,000 clones, more than 85% seen once. The TCR originated in a woman aged 25-40 years in good health. V gene TRBV19 combines with J gene TRBJ2-7; D may correspond to TRBD1 or TRBD2 (5 bases each). Specimen: blood. DNA of the CDR3: TGTGCCAGTGGCTCTGTCGGGACCGCTACCTACGAGCAGTACTTC. Translation gives CASGSVGTATYEQYF.